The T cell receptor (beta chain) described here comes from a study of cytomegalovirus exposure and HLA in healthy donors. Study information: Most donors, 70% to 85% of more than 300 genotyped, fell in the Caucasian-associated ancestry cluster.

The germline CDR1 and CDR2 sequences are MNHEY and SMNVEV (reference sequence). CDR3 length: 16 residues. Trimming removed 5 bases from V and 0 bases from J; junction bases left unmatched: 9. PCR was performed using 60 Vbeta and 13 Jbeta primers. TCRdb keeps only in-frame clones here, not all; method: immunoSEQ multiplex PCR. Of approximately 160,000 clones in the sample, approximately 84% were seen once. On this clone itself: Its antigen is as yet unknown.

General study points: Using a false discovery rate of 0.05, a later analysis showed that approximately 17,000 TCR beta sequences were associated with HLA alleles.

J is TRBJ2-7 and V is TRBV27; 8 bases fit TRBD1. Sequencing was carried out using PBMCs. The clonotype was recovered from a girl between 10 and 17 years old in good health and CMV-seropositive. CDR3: CASSLTGTGYSYEQYF. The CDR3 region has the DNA TGTGCCAGCAGTCTGACCGGGACAGGCTACTCCTACGAGCAGTACTTC.